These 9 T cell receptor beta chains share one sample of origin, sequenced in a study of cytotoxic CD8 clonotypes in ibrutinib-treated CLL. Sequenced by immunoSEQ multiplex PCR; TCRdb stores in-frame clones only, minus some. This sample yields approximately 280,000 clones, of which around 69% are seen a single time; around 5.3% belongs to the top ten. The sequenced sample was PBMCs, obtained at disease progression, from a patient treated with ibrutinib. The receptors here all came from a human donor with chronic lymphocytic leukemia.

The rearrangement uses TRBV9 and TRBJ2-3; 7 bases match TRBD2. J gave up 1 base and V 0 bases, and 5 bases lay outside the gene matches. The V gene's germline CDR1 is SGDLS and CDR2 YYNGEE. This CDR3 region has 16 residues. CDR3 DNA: TGTGCCAGCAGCGTAGTGGGTGGGGGGGGCACAGATACGCAGTATTTT. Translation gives CASSVVGGGGTDTQYF.

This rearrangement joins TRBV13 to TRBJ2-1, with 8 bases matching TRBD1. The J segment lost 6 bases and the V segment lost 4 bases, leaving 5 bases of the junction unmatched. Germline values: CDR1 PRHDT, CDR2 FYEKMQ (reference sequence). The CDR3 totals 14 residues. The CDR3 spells CASSWTGPRNEQFF. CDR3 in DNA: TGTGCCAGCAGCTGGACAGGGCCTCGCAATGAGCAGTTCTTC.

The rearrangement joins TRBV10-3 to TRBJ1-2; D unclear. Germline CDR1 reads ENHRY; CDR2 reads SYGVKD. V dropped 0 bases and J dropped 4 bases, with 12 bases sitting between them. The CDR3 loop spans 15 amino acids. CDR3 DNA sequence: TGTGCCATCAGTGAGTCTTTAAGGGTAGGCTATGGCTACACCTTC. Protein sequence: CAISESLRVGYGYTF.

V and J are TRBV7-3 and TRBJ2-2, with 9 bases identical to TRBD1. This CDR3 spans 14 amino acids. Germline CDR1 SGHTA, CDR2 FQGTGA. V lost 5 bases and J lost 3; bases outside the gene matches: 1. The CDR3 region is CASSRDRDTGELFF. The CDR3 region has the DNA TGTGCCAGCAGCCGGGACAGGGACACCGGGGAGCTGTTTTTT.

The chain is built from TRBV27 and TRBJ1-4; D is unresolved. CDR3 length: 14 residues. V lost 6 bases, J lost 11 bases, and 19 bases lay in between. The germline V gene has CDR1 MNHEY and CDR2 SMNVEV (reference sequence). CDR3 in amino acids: CASSSGSGPFKLFF. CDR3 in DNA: TGTGCCAGCAGCTCGGGTAGCGGCCCTTTTAAACTGTTTTTT.

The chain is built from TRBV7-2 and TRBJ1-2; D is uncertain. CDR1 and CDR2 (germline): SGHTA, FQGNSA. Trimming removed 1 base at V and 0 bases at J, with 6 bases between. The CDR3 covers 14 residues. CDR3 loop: CASSLERSNYGYTF. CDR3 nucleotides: TGTGCCAGCAGCTTAGAAAGGTCTAACTATGGCTACACCTTC.

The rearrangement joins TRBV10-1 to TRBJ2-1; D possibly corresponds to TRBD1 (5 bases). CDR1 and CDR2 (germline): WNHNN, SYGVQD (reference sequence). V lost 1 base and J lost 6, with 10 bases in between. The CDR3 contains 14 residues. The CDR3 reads CASSEFRGSNEQFF. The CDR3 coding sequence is TGCGCCAGCAGTGAGTTTAGGGGTTCCAATGAGCAGTTCTTC.

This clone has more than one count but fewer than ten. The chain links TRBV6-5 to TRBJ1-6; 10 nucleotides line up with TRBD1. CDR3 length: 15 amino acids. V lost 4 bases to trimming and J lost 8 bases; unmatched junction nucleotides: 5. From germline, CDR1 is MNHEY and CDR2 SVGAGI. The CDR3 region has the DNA TGTGCCAGCAGTTCTTCCGGGACAGGGGATTCACCCCTCCACTTT. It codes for CASSSSGTGDSPLHF.

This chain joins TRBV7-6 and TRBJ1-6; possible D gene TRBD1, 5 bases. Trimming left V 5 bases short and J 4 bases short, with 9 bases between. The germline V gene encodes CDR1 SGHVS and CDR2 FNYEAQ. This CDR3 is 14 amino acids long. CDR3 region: CASSPRQYNSPLHF. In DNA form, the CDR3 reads TGTGCCAGCAGCCCTCGACAGTATAATTCACCCCTCCACTTT.